Listed below are T cell receptor beta chains from one sample, sequenced in a study of cytomegalovirus exposure and HLA in healthy donors. Some clones are missing from TCRdb's copy, which holds only in-frame ones; the method was immunoSEQ multiplex PCR. The sample includes around 130,000 clones, 75% of them seen just once. The sample taken for sequencing was PBMCs. The source is a woman in her thirties or forties in good health and CMV-seropositive. CDR3s include the opening cysteine and the closing phenylalanine or tryptophan. D genes are given only for firm matches. Rows give clone size only sometimes, using once, few, many, or a class for an expanded clone.

CASSQNRGSGNTIYF	TGTGCCAGCAGCCAAAACAGGGGGTCTGGAAACACCATATATTTT	NA	TRBV2	TRBJ1-3	TRBD1	15
CASSLLRGSSYNEQFF	TGTGCCAGCAGCTTACTAAGGGGGAGCTCCTACAATGAGCAGTTCTTC	NA	TRBV13	TRBJ2-1	NA	16
CASRAGTGGASEGYTF	TGTGCCAGCAGGGCCGGGACAGGGGGCGCATCGGAGGGCTACACCTTC	few	TRBV9	TRBJ1-2	TRBD1	16
CASTQTGTEAFF	TGTGCCAGCACCCAGACGGGGACTGAAGCTTTCTTT	NA	TRBV6-1	TRBJ1-1	NA	12
CASSLMTSYTDTQYF	TGTGCCAGCAGCCTTATGACTAGCTACACAGATACGCAGTATTTT	NA	TRBV9	TRBJ2-3	TRBD2	15
CASSPAGLYSGNTIYF	TGTGCCAGCAGCCCTGCGGGACTGTACTCTGGAAACACCATATATTTT	NA	TRBV5-6	TRBJ1-3	NA	16
CASSQERGLDRDYGYTF	TGCGCCAGCAGCCAAGAGAGGGGGCTAGACAGGGACTATGGCTACACCTTC	NA	TRBV4-3	TRBJ1-2	TRBD1	17
CASRSTGGPEAFF	TGTGCCAGCAGGTCTACAGGGGGCCCTGAAGCTTTCTTT	few	TRBV11-2	TRBJ1-1	TRBD1	13
CASRPRGSEGNTIYF	TGTGCCAGCAGGCCCAGAGGCTCAGAGGGAAACACCATATATTTT	NA	TRBV5-6	TRBJ1-3	NA	15
CASSRGGGQPQHF	TGTGCCAGCAGCCGAGGGGGGGGTCAGCCCCAGCATTTT	NA	TRBV6-5	TRBJ1-5	NA	13
CASSLTDRVNEKLFF	TGTGCCAGCAGCCTTACGGACAGGGTAAATGAAAAACTGTTTTTT	few	TRBV7-2	TRBJ1-4	TRBD1	15
CASSGSGTPTDTQYF	TGTGCCAGCAGTGGTAGCGGGACGCCCACAGATACGCAGTATTTT	NA	TRBV28	TRBJ2-3	TRBD2	15
CASKQPGQGYNEQFF	TGTGCCAGCAAACAGCCGGGACAGGGCTACAATGAGCAGTTCTTC	NA	TRBV6-5	TRBJ2-1	TRBD1	15